The TCR beta chain described here comes from a study of blood T cells in healthy people across ages. The germline CDR1 and CDR2 sequences are LGHNA and YNFKEQ. This CDR3 has 14 amino acids. The ends were cut back, 0 bases at V and 0 bases at J, with 4 bases in the middle. Combining a sample-barcoded 5' primer with a J-beta primer mix, a second PCR ran for about 6 to 11 cycles. All cDNA molecules were each tagged by a template-switch adaptor with 12 random nucleotides. TCRdb passed the 5' RACE reads through MiXCR, listing each CDR3 protein once. The sample yields 750,000 to 850,000 distinct CDR3 sequences, 20% to 25% seen once. These data were also filed under a second study, of T cells of mothers and their children.

This chain joins TRBV4-2 and TRBJ2-3; the D is unclear. The sequenced sample consisted of blood. The TCR was taken from a boy aged 5-17 years in good health. In nucleotides, the CDR3 is TGTGCCAGCAGCCAAGAGGATAGCACAGATACGCAGTATTTT. Residues: CASSQEDSTDTQYF.